One and the same sample provided the 2 T cell receptor beta chains below, sequenced in a study of TIL therapy for anti-PD-1-resistant metastatic lung cancer. The immunoSEQ assay was v3. The repertoire was sequenced with immunoSEQ multiplex PCR; TCRdb's copy has only in-frame clones and lacks some. The sample holds 20,000 or so clones, roughly four fifths seen once. Specified time point: pre-treatment sample, taken before nivolumab and TIL therapy. The specimen was blood, collected at baseline. These receptors came from a person aged 30 to 80 with non-small cell lung cancer.

The chain carries TRBV18 and TRBJ2-7; 7 positions match TRBD2. With V trimmed by 0 bases and J by 3 bases, 5 bases remained unmatched. The V gene's germline CDR1 is KGHSH and CDR2 LQKENI. The CDR3 loop spans 15 amino acids. The CDR3 coding sequence is TGTGCCAGCTCACCACCGTCGGGGGACTACTACGAGCAGTACTTC. This gives the protein CASSPPSGDYYEQYF.

The gene calls are TRBV28 and TRBJ2-7, with TRBD1 identical over 7 bases. After removal of 6 bases from V and 2 bases from J, the junction contained 10 bases not matched to a gene. CDR1 and CDR2 (germline): MDHEN, SYDVKM. CDR3 length: 15 amino acids. In DNA form, the CDR3 reads TGTGCCAGCAGAGCCCATCGGGACAGCGCCTACGAGCAGTACTTC. Translation gives CASRAHRDSAYEQYF.